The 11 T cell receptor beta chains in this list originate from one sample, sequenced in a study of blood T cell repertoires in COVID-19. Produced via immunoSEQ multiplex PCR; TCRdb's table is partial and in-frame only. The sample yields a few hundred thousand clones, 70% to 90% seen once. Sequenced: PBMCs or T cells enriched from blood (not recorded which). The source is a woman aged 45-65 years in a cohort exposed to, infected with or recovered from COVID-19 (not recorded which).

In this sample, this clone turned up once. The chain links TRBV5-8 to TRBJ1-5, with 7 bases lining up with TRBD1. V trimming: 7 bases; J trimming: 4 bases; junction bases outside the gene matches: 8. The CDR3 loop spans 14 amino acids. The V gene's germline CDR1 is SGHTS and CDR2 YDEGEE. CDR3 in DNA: TGTGCCAGCGGACAGGAATCAAAGAATCAGCCCCAGCATTTT. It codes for CASGQESKNQPQHF.

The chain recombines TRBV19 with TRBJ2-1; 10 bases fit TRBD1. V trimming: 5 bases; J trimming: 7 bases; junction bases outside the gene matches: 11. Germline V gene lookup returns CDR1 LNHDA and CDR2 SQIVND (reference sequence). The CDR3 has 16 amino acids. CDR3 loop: CASSQPGQGFVNEQFF. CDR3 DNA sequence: TGTGCCAGTAGTCAACCGGGACAGGGGTTCGTGAATGAGCAGTTCTTC.

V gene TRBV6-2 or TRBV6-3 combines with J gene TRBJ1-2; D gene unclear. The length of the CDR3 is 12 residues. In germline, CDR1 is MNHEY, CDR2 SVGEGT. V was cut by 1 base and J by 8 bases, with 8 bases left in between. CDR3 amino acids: CASSYFQRGYTF. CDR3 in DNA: TGTGCCAGCAGTTACTTCCAGCGAGGCTACACCTTC.

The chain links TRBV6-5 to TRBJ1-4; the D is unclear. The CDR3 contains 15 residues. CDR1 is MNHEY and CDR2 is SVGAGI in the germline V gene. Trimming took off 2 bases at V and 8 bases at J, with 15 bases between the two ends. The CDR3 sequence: CASSYRRPEDEKLFF. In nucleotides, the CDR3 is TGTGCCAGCAGTTACCGACGGCCGGAGGACGAAAAACTGTTTTTT.

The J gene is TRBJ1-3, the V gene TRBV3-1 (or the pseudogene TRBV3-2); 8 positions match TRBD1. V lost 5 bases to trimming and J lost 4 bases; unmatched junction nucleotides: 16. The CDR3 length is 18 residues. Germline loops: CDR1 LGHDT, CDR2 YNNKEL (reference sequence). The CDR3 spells CASSYRFQDRGSGNTIYF. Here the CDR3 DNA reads TGTGCCAGCAGCTACAGGTTCCAAGACAGGGGCTCCGGAAACACCATATATTTT.

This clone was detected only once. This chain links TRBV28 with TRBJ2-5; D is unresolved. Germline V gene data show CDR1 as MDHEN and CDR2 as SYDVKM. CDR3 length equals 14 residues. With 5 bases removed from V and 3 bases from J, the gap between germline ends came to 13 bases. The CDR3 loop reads CASSPVGFKETQYF. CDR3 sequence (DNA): TGTGCCAGCAGTCCGGTCGGTTTTAAAGAGACCCAGTACTTC.

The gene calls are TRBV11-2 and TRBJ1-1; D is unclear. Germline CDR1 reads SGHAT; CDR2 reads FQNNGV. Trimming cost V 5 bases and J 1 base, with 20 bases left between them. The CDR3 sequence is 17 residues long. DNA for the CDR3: TGTGCCAGCAGCCCTAGAGTTGGACGGGGAAAGAACACTGAAGCTTTCTTT. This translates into CASSPRVGRGKNTEAFF. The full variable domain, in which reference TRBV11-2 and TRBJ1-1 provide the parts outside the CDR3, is EAGVAQSPRYKIIEKRQSVAFWCNPISGHATLYWYQQILGQGPKLLIQFQNNGVVDDSQLPKDRFSAERLKGVDSTLKIQPAKLEDSAVYLCASSPRVGRGKNTEAFFGQGTRLTVV.

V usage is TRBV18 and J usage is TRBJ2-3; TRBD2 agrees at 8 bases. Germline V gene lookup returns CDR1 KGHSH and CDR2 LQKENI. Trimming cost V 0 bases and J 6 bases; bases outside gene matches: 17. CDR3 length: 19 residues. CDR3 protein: CASSPPLATSGQKWDTQYF. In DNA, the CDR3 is TGTGCCAGCTCACCACCTCTTGCCACTAGCGGACAAAAATGGGATACGCAGTATTTT. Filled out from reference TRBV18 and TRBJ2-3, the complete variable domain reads NAGVMQNPRHLVRRRGQEARLRCSPMKGHSHVYWYRQLPEEGLKFMVYLQKENIIDESGMPKERFSAEFPKEGPSILRIQQVVRGDSAAYFCASSPPLATSGQKWDTQYFGPGTRLTVL.

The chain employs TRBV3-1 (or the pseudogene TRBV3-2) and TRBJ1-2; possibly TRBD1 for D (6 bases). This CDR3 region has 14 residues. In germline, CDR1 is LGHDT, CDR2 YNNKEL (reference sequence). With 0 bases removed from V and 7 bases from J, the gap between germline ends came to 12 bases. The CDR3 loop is CASSQDAGVGGYTF. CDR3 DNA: TGTGCCAGCAGCCAAGATGCAGGGGTAGGTGGCTACACCTTC.

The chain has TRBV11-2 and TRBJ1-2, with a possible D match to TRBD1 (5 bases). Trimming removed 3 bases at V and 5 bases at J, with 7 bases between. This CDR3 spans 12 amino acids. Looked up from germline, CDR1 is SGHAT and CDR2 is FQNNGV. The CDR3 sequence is CASSFTGYGYTF. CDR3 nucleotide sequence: TGTGCCAGCAGCTTTACAGGTTATGGCTACACCTTC.

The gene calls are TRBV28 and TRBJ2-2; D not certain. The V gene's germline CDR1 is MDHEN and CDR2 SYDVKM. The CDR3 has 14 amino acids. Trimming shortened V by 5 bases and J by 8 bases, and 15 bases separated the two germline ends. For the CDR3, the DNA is TGTGCCAGCAGTCCCCACCCCCCCGGGGGGGAGCTGTTTTTT. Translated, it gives CASSPHPPGGELFF. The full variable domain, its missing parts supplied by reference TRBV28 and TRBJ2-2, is DVKVTQSSRYLVKRTGEKVFLECVQDMDHENMFWYRQDPGLGLRLIYFSYDVKMKEKGDIPEGYSVSREKKERFSLILESASTNQTSMYLCASSPHPPGGELFFGEGSRLTVL.